The 17 T cell receptor beta chains below come from one sample, sequenced in a study of CD8 T cells in ankylosing spondylitis. TCRdb reanalysed the 5' RACE reads using MiXCR and keeps one entry per CDR3 protein. The sample has fewer than 550,000 distinct CDR3 sequences; about 5.7% are singletons. No cognate antigen is known for these TCRs. Study-wide points: Ankylosing spondylitis blood appeared to carry a characteristic TCR beta motif of roughly 8 highly homologous variants.

Sequenced input: blood, either unsorted or a sorted T cell fraction (not recorded which). The receptors come from a male donor with ankylosing spondylitis.

This clonotype was detected many times. This chain uses TRBV28 with TRBJ2-7; 7 bases are shared with TRBD1. The CDR3 runs to 16 residues. J gave up 3 bases and V 5 bases, and 13 bases lay outside the gene matches. Germline assignment: CDR1 MDHEN and CDR2 SYDVKM. CDR3 region: CASSTSGTENHYEQYF. Written as DNA, the CDR3 is TGTGCCAGCAGTACCTCCGGGACAGAGAATCACTACGAGCAGTACTTC.

Ten or more counts support this clonotype. The chain combines TRBV12-3 or TRBV12-4 with TRBJ1-2; D unresolved. V shed 5 bases and J shed 2 bases, with 9 bases lying between them. The CDR3 has 13 amino acids. The CDR3 sequence: CASSPQINYGYTF. CDR3 nucleotide sequence: TGTGCCAGCAGTCCTCAGATAAACTATGGCTACACCTTC.

This clonotype was seen ten or more times. The V call is TRBV5-1, the J call TRBJ1-1; D not certain. Germline V gene lookup returns CDR1 SGHRS and CDR2 YFSETQ. The V end lost 1 base, the J end lost 1 base, and 11 bases lay between the germline ends. The CDR3 runs to 15 residues. The CDR3 region has the DNA TGCGCCAGCAGCTTGAACTCCTTGAGGAACACTGAAGCTTTCTTT. Protein sequence: CASSLNSLRNTEAFF. Combining the CDR3 with reference TRBV5-1 and TRBJ1-1 gives the whole variable domain KAGVTQTPRYLIKTRGQQVTLSCSPISGHRSVSWYQQTPGQGLQFLFEYFSETQRNKGNFPGRFSGRQFSNSRSEMNVSTLELGDSALYLCASSLNSLRNTEAFFGQGTRLTVV.

This clonotype was recorded at least ten times. The chain joins TRBV6-5 to TRBJ1-1, with D maybe TRBD1 (5 bases). Trimming removed 0 bases at V and 10 bases at J, with 18 bases between. The CDR3 runs 15 residues. The germline CDR1 and CDR2 sequences are MNHEY and SVGAGI. The CDR3 region has the DNA TGTGCCAGCAGTTACTCGATTGGGCAGGGACGAGGAGCTTTCTTT. Translating gives CASSYSIGQGRGAFF.

This clonotype has a count of ten or more. The J gene is TRBJ1-1, the V gene TRBV6-5; 7 nucleotides line up with TRBD1. Per germline, CDR1 MNHEY and CDR2 SVGAGI. CDR3 length equals 14 residues. Unmatched junction bases numbered 5, after V lost 6 bases and J lost 1 base. In nucleotides, the CDR3 is TGTGCCAGCAGATATGACAGGGAGAACACTGAAGCTTTCTTT. This gives the protein CASRYDRENTEAFF.

This clonotype was counted many times. The J gene is TRBJ2-3, the V gene TRBV13; 9 bases align to TRBD1. V was clipped by 5 bases and J by 3 bases; unmatched bases: 6. The CDR3 length is 15 residues. The germline V gene encodes CDR1 PRHDT and CDR2 FYEKMQ (reference sequence). CDR3: CASSPGQGETDTQYF. In DNA form, the CDR3 reads TGTGCCAGCAGCCCGGGACAGGGTGAGACAGATACGCAGTATTTT.

A remark on this clonotype: A much larger clone differs from this one at a single base, so this may be a read error. V and J are TRBV6-5 and TRBJ2-2; D call uncertain. The CDR3 loop spans 13 amino acids. Germline CDR1 and CDR2: MNHEY and SVGAGI. The CDR3 sequence is CASSYSGTEELFF. CDR3 coding DNA: TGTGCCAGCAGTTACTCGGGAACCGAGGAGCTGTTTTTT.

This clonotype was detected ten times or more. The genes are TRBV10-3 and TRBJ2-3; the D gene is possibly TRBD2 (6 bases). Trimming shortened V by 4 bases and J by 0 bases, and 11 bases separated the two germline ends. Germline loops: CDR1 ENHRY, CDR2 SYGVKD. This CDR3 has 15 residues. The CDR3 reads CAISVSGTSTDTQYF. CDR3 DNA: TGTGCCATCAGTGTTAGTGGGACTAGCACAGATACGCAGTATTTT.

The table lists this clonotype with many counts. The DNA for the CDR3 is TGTGCCAGCGGGGCGACTAGCGGGGGCACCGGGGAGCTGTTTTTT. It encodes CASGATSGGTGELFF. The chain links TRBV12-3 or TRBV12-4 to TRBJ2-2; 12 nucleotides align to TRBD2. The CDR3 has 15 residues. The J segment lost 4 bases and the V segment lost 8 bases, leaving 5 bases of the junction unmatched.

About this clonotype: An end of the junction does not agree with germline; a read error may underlie this. CDR3 loop: CSATNSDEAGERFF. In DNA, the CDR3 is TGCAGTGCTACGAATAGTGACGAGGCAGGAGAGCGGTTCTTC. The V and J genes are TRBV20-1 and TRBJ2-1; D gene uncertain. Germline assignment: CDR1 DFQATT and CDR2 SNEGSKA (reference sequence). The CDR3 totals 14 residues.

This clonotype was seen many times. J is TRBJ2-7 and V is TRBV4-3; TRBD1 or TRBD2 may be the D gene (5 bases each). V lost 4 bases and J 0 bases, leaving 13 bases between the germline ends. Germline V lookup: CDR1 LGHNA, CDR2 YSLEER. This CDR3 is built from 15 residues. The CDR3 loop reads CASSLRWGSSYEQYF. Here the CDR3 DNA reads TGCGCCAGCAGCCTCAGGTGGGGGAGCTCCTACGAGCAGTACTTC.

This clonotype was detected ten times or more. The chain links TRBV20-1 to TRBJ2-7; 9 bases are shared with TRBD2. Germline CDR1 reads DFQATT; CDR2 reads SNEGSKA (reference sequence). CDR3 length: 14 amino acids. V lost 5 bases and J lost 0; bases outside the gene matches: 5. The chain's CDR3 is CSAYIAGASYEQYF. DNA for the CDR3: TGCAGTGCTTACATAGCGGGAGCCTCCTACGAGCAGTACTTC.

The V call is TRBV4-3, the J call TRBJ2-7, with D possibly being TRBD2 (5 bases). V was trimmed by 1 base and J by 2 bases, leaving 21 bases between them. The CDR3 is 18 amino acids. In germline, CDR1 is LGHNA, CDR2 YSLEER. The CDR3 region has the DNA TGCGCCAGCAGCCAAGTCCAAGTACGGCGGGTCGGCCCCTACGAGCAGTACTTC. Its protein product is CASSQVQVRRVGPYEQYF.

This clonotype showed up many times. The genes are TRBV6-1 and TRBJ2-2; 11 nucleotides agree with TRBD2. Germline CDR1 reads MNHNS; CDR2 reads SASEGT. With V trimmed by 5 bases and J by 0 bases, 5 bases remained unmatched. This CDR3 is built from 17 residues. The CDR3, as DNA: TGTGCCAGCAGTCGCCCTAGCGGGGGGACGAACACCGGGGAGCTGTTTTTT. It codes for CASSRPSGGTNTGELFF.

The table lists this clonotype with many counts. The chain is built from TRBV10-2 and TRBJ2-7, with 7 nucleotides matching TRBD2. Unmatched junction bases numbered 17, after V lost 5 bases and J lost 7 bases. CDR1 is WSHSY and CDR2 is SAAADI in the germline V gene. The CDR3 is 16 residues long. CDR3 nucleotides: TGCGCCAGCAGTTTCTCTATCGGGGGGAGGGTTGGAGAGCAGTACTTC. It translates to CASSFSIGGRVGEQYF.

This clonotype was counted many times. CDR3 in amino acids: CASSSGQGEEQYF. In DNA form, the CDR3 reads TGTGCCAGCTCGTCGGGACAGGGAGAGGAGCAGTACTTC. The chain combines TRBV18 with TRBJ2-7; 9 nucleotides match TRBD1. Germline V lookup: CDR1 KGHSH, CDR2 LQKENI. Losses at the gene ends were 6 bases for V and 7 bases for J; bases not matched to a gene: 7. This CDR3 contains 13 residues.

V usage is TRBV19 and J usage is TRBJ1-1; perhaps TRBD1 as D (6 bases). This CDR3 has 12 residues. Trimming cost V 10 bases and J 1 base, with 10 bases left between them. Per germline, CDR1 LNHDA and CDR2 SQIVND (reference sequence). CDR3 in amino acids: CATSDRNTEAFF. CDR3 sequence (DNA): TGTGCCACCTCGGACAGGAACACTGAAGCTTTCTTT.